The next 20 T cell receptor beta chains were all read from a single sample in a study of shared clonotypes between healthy human individuals. Naive CD8 cells comprised CD45RO-negative, CCR7-positively selected cells, excluding terminally differentiated effector memory CD45RA+ cells. Data came from immunoSEQ multiplex PCR; TCRdb stores just in-frame clones and leaves some out. There are some 2 million clones in the sample; over 85% occur only once, and around 1.1% lies in the top ten. The sequencing input was naive CD8+ T cells sorted from blood. The receptors were sampled from a man aged 18 to 30 in good health.

The V and J genes are TRBV7-9 and TRBJ2-3; D may correspond to TRBD1 or TRBD2 (6 bases each). Trimming left V 1 base short and J 6 bases short, with 14 bases between. This CDR3 contains 15 residues. From germline, CDR1 is SEHNR and CDR2 FQNEAQ (reference sequence). The CDR3 sequence: CASSLVVGGRDTQYF. DNA for the CDR3: TGTGCCAGCAGCTTAGTAGTGGGGGGCAGGGATACGCAGTATTTT.

The chain recombines TRBV9 with TRBJ2-1, with TRBD2 matching 9 bases. This CDR3 comprises 18 residues. The trim removed 3 bases at V and 7 bases at J, leaving 17 bases unmatched. Germline V gene sequence: CDR1 SGDLS, CDR2 YYNGEE. The CDR3 sequence: CASSALGLAETPINEQFF. DNA of the CDR3: TGTGCCAGCAGCGCTTTGGGACTAGCAGAGACCCCTATAAATGAGCAGTTCTTC.

The chain joins TRBV7-8 to TRBJ1-2; 7 bases are shared with TRBD1. CDR1 is SGHVS and CDR2 is FQNEAQ in the germline V gene. The V gene end was trimmed by 1 base and the J gene end by 0 bases; junction bases not matched to a gene: 2. This CDR3 is 15 amino acids long. As DNA, the CDR3 is TGTGCCAGCAGCTTAGGGACAGGCACTAACTATGGCTACACCTTC. This gives the protein CASSLGTGTNYGYTF.

The chain recombines TRBV7-6 with TRBJ1-6, with 8 bases fitting TRBD1. V dropped 1 base and J dropped 0; count of bases not matched to a gene: 8. CDR1 and CDR2 from the germline V gene are SGHVS and FNYEAQ. The CDR3 consists of 19 residues. The CDR3 DNA is TGTGCCAGCAGCTTAGAGGGCAGGGGGCGTCGCTCCTATAATTCACCCCTCCACTTT. It is translated as CASSLEGRGRRSYNSPLHF.

J is TRBJ2-6 and V is TRBV2; D is unresolved. The CDR3 sequence is 15 residues long. Germline V gives CDR1 SNHLY, CDR2 FYNNEI. The V and J ends lost 2 bases and 4 bases respectively, with 9 bases between them. The CDR3 here is CASSEWSSGANVLTF. The CDR3 DNA follows: TGTGCCAGCAGTGAATGGTCATCCGGGGCCAACGTCCTGACTTTC.

This chain joins TRBV4-1 and TRBJ2-7; a possible D gene is TRBD1 (6 bases). The V gene's germline CDR1 is MGHRA and CDR2 YSYEKL. CDR3 length equals 15 residues. The V end was cut by 3 bases, the J end by 4 bases, with 16 bases between. This chain's CDR3 is CASSHTPGAFYEQYF. Written as DNA, the CDR3 is TGCGCCAGCAGCCATACCCCAGGGGCGTTTTACGAGCAGTACTTC.

The chain has TRBV15 and TRBJ2-6; 7 nucleotides line up with TRBD1. V trimming: 5 bases; J trimming: 2 bases; junction bases outside the gene matches: 9. Germline V lookup: CDR1 LNHNV, CDR2 YYDKDF (reference sequence). This CDR3 spans 17 amino acids. The chain's CDR3 is CATSGSSRGTGANVLTF. As DNA, the CDR3 is TGTGCCACCAGCGGGTCTAGCAGGGGGACTGGGGCCAACGTCCTGACTTTC.

Remarks on this clone: This CDR3 is also generated by other DNA sequences in the sample. This chain connects TRBV6-5 to TRBJ1-1; D is ambiguous. CDR3 length equals 14 residues. The V end lost 2 bases, the J end lost 5 bases, and 12 bases lay between the germline ends. CDR1 MNHEY and CDR2 SVGAGI come from the germline V gene. The CDR3 DNA is TGTGCCAGCAGTTACAGCGAGGGAGGGACTGAAGCTTTCTTT. Its translation is CASSYSEGGTEAFF.

Here the CDR3 reads CASGSRDTGELFF. Here the CDR3 DNA reads TGTGCCAGCGGCAGTAGGGACACCGGGGAGCTGTTTTTT. The rearrangement uses TRBV2 and TRBJ2-2, with D hard to call. V was clipped by 8 bases and J by 3 bases, with 10 bases between them. Germline V gene sequence: CDR1 SNHLY, CDR2 FYNNEI. This CDR3 has 13 amino acids.

As regards this clone: The same CDR3 is also encoded by other DNA sequences in this sample. The chain links TRBV27 to TRBJ2-1; D is uncertain. V lost 0 bases and J 3 bases, leaving 6 bases between the germline ends. Per the germline V gene, CDR1 is MNHEY and CDR2 is SMNVEV (reference sequence). The CDR3 totals 14 residues. CDR3 sequence (DNA): TGTGCCAGCAGTTTATCGACTGGCTACAATGAGCAGTTCTTC. Translation gives CASSLSTGYNEQFF.

This chain links TRBV5-6 with TRBJ2-1; 10 nucleotides match TRBD2. After removal of 4 bases from V and 6 bases from J, the junction contained 13 bases not matched to a gene. The CDR3 spans 17 residues. The germline CDR1 and CDR2 sequences are SGHDT and YYEEEE. The CDR3 sequence is CASSLPSSGSLINEQFF. CDR3 DNA sequence: TGTGCCAGCAGCCTTCCTTCTAGCGGGAGTTTAATCAATGAGCAGTTCTTC.

In DNA, the CDR3 is TGTGCCAGCAGTTTCGGGAGCGTCTCAGATACGCAGTATTTT. It translates to CASSFGSVSDTQYF. This chain uses TRBV7-9 with TRBJ2-3; the D gene is possibly TRBD2 (6 bases). Looked up from germline, CDR1 is SEHNR and CDR2 is FQNEAQ (reference sequence). The CDR3 covers 14 residues. V lost 6 bases, J lost 4 bases, and 14 bases lay in between.

As to this clone: A much larger clone differs by one base, so this may be a read error. Other DNA sequences in the same sample also yield this CDR3. The rearrangement joins TRBV7-9 to TRBJ2-7, with D perhaps matching TRBD2 (5 bases). The CDR3 spans 12 residues. Germline V lookup: CDR1 SEHNR, CDR2 FQNEAQ (reference sequence). V was trimmed by 2 bases and J by 3 bases, leaving 5 bases between them. DNA of the CDR3: TGTGCCAGCAGCTTACGGGGCTACGAGCAGTACTTC. This gives the protein CASSLRGYEQYF.

The V gene is TRBV2, the J gene TRBJ2-7, with 10 bases fitting TRBD2. The CDR3 length is 16 residues. Germline assignment: CDR1 SNHLY and CDR2 FYNNEI. The trim removed 11 bases at V and 3 bases at J, leaving 16 bases unmatched. The CDR3 DNA is TGTGCCGCCCTACTTCGGGAGCGGGAGGGGAACTACGAGCAGTACTTC. This encodes CAALLREREGNYEQYF. Full variable domain (remainder filled in from reference TRBV2 and TRBJ2-7): EPEVTQTPSHQVTQMGQEVILRCVPISNHLYFYWYRQILGQKVEFLVSFYNNEISEKSEIFDDQFSVERPDGSNFTLKIRSTKLEDSAMYFCAALLREREGNYEQYFGPGTRLTVT.

The CDR3, as DNA: TGTGCCAGCAGCTTTGGGGGGGTGGTCACAGATACGCAGTATTTT. It translates to CASSFGGVVTDTQYF. This chain joins TRBV5-4 and TRBJ2-3; TRBD2 agrees at 7 bases. Germline lookup yields CDR1 SGHNT and CDR2 YYREEE (reference sequence). The CDR3 has 15 amino acids. V lost 2 bases, J lost 2 bases, and 5 bases stayed unmatched.

The rearrangement uses TRBV29-1 and TRBJ2-1; a weak D match, TRBD1 (5 bases). Germline V gene sequence: CDR1 SQVTM, CDR2 ANQGSEA. Between the trimmed V and J ends, which lost 8 bases and 2 bases, there was a span of 13 bases. There are 13 residues in the CDR3. CDR3 nucleotides: TGCAGCCAAAATGGGGCCCCCTACAATGAGCAGTTCTTC. Its translation: CSQNGAPYNEQFF.

The chain recombines TRBV5-1 with TRBJ2-5; 8 nucleotides line up with TRBD2. CDR3 length: 14 amino acids. Trimming took 2 bases from V and 3 from J; bases not matched to a gene: 3. Germline loops: CDR1 SGHRS, CDR2 YFSETQ. The CDR3 nucleotides read TGCGCCAGCAGCTTCAATAGCGGGAAAGAGACCCAGTACTTC. As protein: CASSFNSGKETQYF.

This chain joins TRBV11-2 and TRBJ1-6; the D gene is possibly TRBD1 (5 bases). V was shortened by 1 base and J by 8 bases, with 9 bases between the two germline ends. The CDR3 spans 14 residues. Germline V gene data show CDR1 as SGHAT and CDR2 as FQNNGV. CDR3 amino acids: CASSLAGEDSPLHF. The DNA for the CDR3 is TGTGCCAGCAGCTTAGCGGGGGAGGATTCACCCCTCCACTTT.

This clone was seen only once. The chain is built from TRBV7-9 and TRBJ1-1, with 9 bases fitting TRBD1. J was trimmed by 2 bases and V by 6 bases; bases with no gene match: 7. Germline V lookup: CDR1 SEHNR, CDR2 FQNEAQ (reference sequence). The CDR3 has 15 residues. The chain's CDR3 is CASRLTGGGNTEAFF. The CDR3 nucleotides read TGTGCCAGCAGATTAACAGGGGGCGGTAACACTGAAGCTTTCTTT.

V and J are TRBV27 and TRBJ2-5; D is possibly TRBD2 (6 bases). Germline CDR1 is MNHEY and CDR2 is SMNVEV (reference sequence). The CDR3 runs to 14 residues. Trimming removed 5 bases at V and 1 base at J, with 11 bases between. CDR3 nucleotide sequence: TGTGCCAGCAGTCCGGAGGGCCCCCAAGAGACCCAGTACTTC. It encodes CASSPEGPQETQYF.